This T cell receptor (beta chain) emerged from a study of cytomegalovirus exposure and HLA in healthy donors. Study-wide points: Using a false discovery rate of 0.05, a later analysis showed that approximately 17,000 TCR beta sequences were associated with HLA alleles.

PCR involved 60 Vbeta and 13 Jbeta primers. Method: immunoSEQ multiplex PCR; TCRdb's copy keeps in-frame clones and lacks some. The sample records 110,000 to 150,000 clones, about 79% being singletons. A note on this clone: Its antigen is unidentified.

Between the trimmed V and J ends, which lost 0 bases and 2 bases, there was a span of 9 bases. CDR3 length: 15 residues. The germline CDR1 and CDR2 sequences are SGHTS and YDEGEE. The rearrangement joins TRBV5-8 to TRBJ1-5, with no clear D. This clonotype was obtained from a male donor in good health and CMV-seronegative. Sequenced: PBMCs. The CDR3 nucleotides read TGTGCCAGCAGCTTGGAGGAGACGGGCAATCAGCCCCAGCATTTT. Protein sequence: CASSLEETGNQPQHF.